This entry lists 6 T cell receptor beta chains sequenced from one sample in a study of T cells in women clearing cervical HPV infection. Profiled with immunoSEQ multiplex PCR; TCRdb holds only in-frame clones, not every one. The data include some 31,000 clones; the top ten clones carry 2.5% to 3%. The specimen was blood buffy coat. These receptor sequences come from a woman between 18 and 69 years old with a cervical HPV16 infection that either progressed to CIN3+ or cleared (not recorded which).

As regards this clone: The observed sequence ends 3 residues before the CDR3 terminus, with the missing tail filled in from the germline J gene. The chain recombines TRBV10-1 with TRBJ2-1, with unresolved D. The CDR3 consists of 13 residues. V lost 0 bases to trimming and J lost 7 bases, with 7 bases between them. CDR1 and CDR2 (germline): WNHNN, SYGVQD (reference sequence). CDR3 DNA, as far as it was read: TGCGCCAGCAGTGAGTCCCCCGGGAATGAG. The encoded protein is CASSESPGNE. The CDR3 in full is CASSESPGNEQFF.

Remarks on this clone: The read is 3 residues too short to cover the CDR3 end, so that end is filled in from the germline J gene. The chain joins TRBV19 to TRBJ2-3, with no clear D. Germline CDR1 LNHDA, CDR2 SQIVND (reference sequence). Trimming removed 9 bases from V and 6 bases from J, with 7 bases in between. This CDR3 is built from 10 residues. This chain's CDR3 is CARNGDTQYF. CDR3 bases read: TGTGCCAGGAACGGGGATACG. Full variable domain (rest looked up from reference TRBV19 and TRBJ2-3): DGGITQSPKYLFRKEGQNVTLSCEQNLNHDAMYWYRQDPGQGLRLIYYSQIVNDFQKGDIAEGYSVSREKKESFPLTVTSAQKNPTAFYLCARNGDTQYFGPGTRLTVL.

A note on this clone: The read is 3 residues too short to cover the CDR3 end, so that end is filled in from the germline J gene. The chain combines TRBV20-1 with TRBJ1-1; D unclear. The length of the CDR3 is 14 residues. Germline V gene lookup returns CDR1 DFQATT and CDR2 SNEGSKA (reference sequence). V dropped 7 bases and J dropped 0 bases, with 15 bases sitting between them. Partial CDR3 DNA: TGCAGTGTCAAAGTAAGGGCGCTGAACACTGAA. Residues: CSVKVRALNTE. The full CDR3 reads CSVKVRALNTEAFF.

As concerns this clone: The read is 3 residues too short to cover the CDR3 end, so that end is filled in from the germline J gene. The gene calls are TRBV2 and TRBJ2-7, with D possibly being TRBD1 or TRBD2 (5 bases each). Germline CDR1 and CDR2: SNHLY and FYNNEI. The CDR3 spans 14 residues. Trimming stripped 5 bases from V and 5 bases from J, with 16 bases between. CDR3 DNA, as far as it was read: TGTGCCAGCAGTTACTTGAGGGGAGAACACGAG. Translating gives CASSYLRGEHE. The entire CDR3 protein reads CASSYLRGEHEQYF. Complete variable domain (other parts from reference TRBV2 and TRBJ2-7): EPEVTQTPSHQVTQMGQEVILRCVPISNHLYFYWYRQILGQKVEFLVSFYNNEISEKSEIFDDQFSVERPDGSNFTLKIRSTKLEDSAMYFCASSYLRGEHEQYFGPGTRLTVT.

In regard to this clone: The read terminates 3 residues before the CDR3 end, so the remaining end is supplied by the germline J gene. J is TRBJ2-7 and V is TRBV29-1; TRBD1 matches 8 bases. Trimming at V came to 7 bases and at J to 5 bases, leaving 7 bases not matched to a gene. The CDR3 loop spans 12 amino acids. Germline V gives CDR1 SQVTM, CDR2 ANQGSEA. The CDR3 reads CSASDRADEQYF. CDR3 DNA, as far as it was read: TGCAGCGCCTCGGACAGGGCCGACGAG.

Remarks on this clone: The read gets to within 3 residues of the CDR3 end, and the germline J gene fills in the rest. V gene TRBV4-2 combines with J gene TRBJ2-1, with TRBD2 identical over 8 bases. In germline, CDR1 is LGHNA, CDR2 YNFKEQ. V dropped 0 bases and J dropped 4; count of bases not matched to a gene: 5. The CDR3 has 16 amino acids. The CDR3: CASSQDGSGTYNEQFF. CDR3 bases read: TGTGCCAGCAGCCAAGATGGTAGCGGGACGTACAATGAG.